Listed here are 26 T cell receptor beta chains from one sample, sequenced in a study of cytomegalovirus exposure and HLA in healthy donors. Data came from immunoSEQ multiplex PCR; TCRdb stores just in-frame clones and leaves some out. The profile shows about 130,000 clones, approximately 92% of them singletons. Sequencing was performed on PBMCs. These receptors all stem from a woman under 30 in good health and CMV-seronegative.

The chain combines TRBV30 with TRBJ2-1; possible D gene TRBD2, 5 bases. Germline V gene sequence: CDR1 GTSNPN, CDR2 SVGIG (reference sequence). The length of the CDR3 is 16 residues. V lost 0 bases, J lost 0 bases, and 12 bases lay in between. The DNA of the CDR3 is TGTGCCTGGAGTGTACGTGGACTTAACTCCTACAATGAGCAGTTCTTC. Protein: CAWSVRGLNSYNEQFF. The full variable domain, completed using reference TRBV30 and TRBJ2-1, is SQTIHQWPATLVQPVGSPLSLECTVEGTSNPNLYWYRQAAGRGLQLLFYSVGIGQISSEVPQNLSASRPQDRQFILSSKKLLLSDSGFYLCAWSVRGLNSYNEQFFGPGTRLTVL.

The rearrangement joins TRBV6-1 to TRBJ2-7, with 9 bases matching TRBD2. V gave up 6 bases and J gave up 2 bases; unmatched junction bases: 2. This CDR3 has 13 amino acids. Germline V gene data show CDR1 as MNHNS and CDR2 as SASEGT. CDR3 in DNA: TGTGCCAGCAGCGCTAGCGGGGCCTACGAGCAGTACGTC. As protein: CASSASGAYEQYV.

This chain joins TRBV7-9 and TRBJ1-5, with TRBD1 as a possible D gene (6 bases). V was shortened by 5 bases and J by 6 bases, with 14 bases between the two germline ends. This CDR3 is 14 amino acids long. Germline V gene lookup returns CDR1 SEHNR and CDR2 FQNEAQ (reference sequence). The DNA for the CDR3 is TGTGCCAGCAGCGAACAGGGAAACGGTCAGCCCCAGCATTTT. It is translated as CASSEQGNGQPQHF.

The genes are TRBV28 and TRBJ2-7; D not certain. CDR1 and CDR2 from the germline V gene are MDHEN and SYDVKM. The V end lost 2 bases, the J end lost 6 bases, and 11 bases lay between the germline ends. The CDR3 covers 13 residues. CDR3 nucleotides: TGTGCCAGCAGTTTAGGTCAGGTTTCCGAGCAGTACTTC. Amino acid sequence: CASSLGQVSEQYF.

The genes are TRBV28 and TRBJ2-6, with D perhaps TRBD2 (5 bases). Germline CDR1 is MDHEN and CDR2 is SYDVKM. The CDR3 extends over 16 amino acids. Trimming shortened V by 2 bases and J by 2 bases, and 10 bases separated the two germline ends. CDR3 sequence reads: CASSLPGIAGANVLTF. The CDR3, as DNA: TGTGCCAGCAGTTTACCGGGGATCGCTGGGGCCAACGTCCTGACTTTC.

The chain combines TRBV10-1 with TRBJ2-3, with D perhaps TRBD2 (5 bases). This CDR3 is built from 17 residues. The germline V and J ends were trimmed by 6 bases and 2 bases, with 21 bases remaining between them. Germline V lookup: CDR1 WNHNN, CDR2 SYGVQD (reference sequence). As DNA, the CDR3 is TGCGCCAGCAGCTTGGTGACGGGAAGGGAAAACACAGATACGCAGTATTTT. This encodes CASSLVTGRENTDTQYF.

The CDR3 sequence: CASSLAVGGTEAFF. For the CDR3, the DNA is TGTGCCAGCAGCTTAGCGGTGGGGGGGACTGAAGCTTTCTTT. The chain joins TRBV7-9 to TRBJ1-1; D possibly corresponds to TRBD1 (5 bases). CDR3 size: 14 residues. CDR1 is SEHNR and CDR2 is FQNEAQ in the germline V gene (reference sequence). Trimming removed 0 bases at V and 5 bases at J, with 10 bases between.

The CDR3 sequence: CASSYSGGADTQYF. In DNA, the CDR3 is TGTGCCAGCAGTTACTCAGGGGGCGCAGATACGCAGTATTTT. The chain recombines TRBV6-5 with TRBJ2-3; 7 bases align to TRBD1. The germline CDR1 and CDR2 sequences are MNHEY and SVGAGI. The V segment lost 0 bases and the J segment 4 bases; nucleotides outside the gene matches: 1. CDR3 length: 14 residues.

The J gene is TRBJ2-7, the V gene TRBV4-3; D not certain. CDR1 LGHNA and CDR2 YSLEER come from the germline V gene. Trimming took 0 bases from V and 2 from J, leaving 20 bases between them. The CDR3 length is 18 residues. The CDR3 loop reads CASSQDNPPRLPTYEQYF. The DNA of the CDR3 is TGCGCCAGCAGCCAAGATAACCCACCGAGGCTTCCCACCTACGAGCAGTACTTC.

The chain recombines TRBV30 with TRBJ2-1; D may be TRBD1 (6 bases). This CDR3 is built from 12 residues. The V end was cut by 1 base, the J end by 7 bases, with 8 bases between. Germline CDR1 GTSNPN, CDR2 SVGIG (reference sequence). CDR3 DNA: TGTGCCTGGAGTGCAACAGGGAATGAGCAGTTCTTC. It yields the protein CAWSATGNEQFF.

The V gene is TRBV25-1, the J gene TRBJ2-2; a weak D match, TRBD1 (6 bases). CDR3 size: 12 residues. V was trimmed by 2 bases and J by 10 bases, leaving 8 bases between them. Germline CDR1 MGHDK, CDR2 SYGVNS. The CDR3 DNA sequence: TGTGCCAGCAGTGAACCAGGGGTGGAGCTGTTTTTT. It codes for CASSEPGVELFF.

Regarding this clone: The junction differs from germline at one of its ends, possibly a read error. The gene calls are TRBV6-4 and TRBJ2-1, with D possibly matching TRBD1 (6 bases). CDR3 length equals 16 residues. Germline V gene lookup returns CDR1 MRHNA and CDR2 SNTAGT. The CDR3 bases are TGTGCCAGCAGAGACTTCCGGGACACGGGACGTGGTGAGCAGTTCTTC. Residues: CASRDFRDTGRGEQFF.

V is TRBV6-5 and J is TRBJ2-3; possible D gene TRBD1, 5 bases. Germline V gives CDR1 MNHEY, CDR2 SVGAGI. V gave up 4 bases and J gave up 8 bases, with 16 bases separating them. The CDR3 extends over 14 amino acids. CDR3 nucleotide sequence: TGTGCCAGCAGTTTGATTCAGGGTCTGGGTACGCAGTATTTT. Translation: CASSLIQGLGTQYF.

This chain links TRBV4-2 with TRBJ2-6; a weak D match, TRBD1 (6 bases). The CDR3 covers 17 residues. Germline-derived CDR1 and CDR2 are LGHNA and YNFKEQ. Trimming pared 1 base from V and 1 base from J, leaving 11 bases between. DNA of the CDR3: TGTGCCAGCAGCCAAGCCGGACAGAGGTCTGGGGCCAACGTCCTGACTTTC. Translation gives CASSQAGQRSGANVLTF.

The V gene is TRBV5-1, the J gene TRBJ2-3, with a possible D match to TRBD1 (5 bases). CDR1 and CDR2 from the germline V gene are SGHRS and YFSETQ. The CDR3 runs to 16 residues. Trimming removed 0 bases at V and 4 bases at J, with 15 bases between. The CDR3 is CASSLEGSQGADTQYF. DNA of the CDR3: TGCGCCAGCAGCTTGGAAGGCAGTCAAGGGGCAGATACGCAGTATTTT. Full variable domain (outside the CDR3, taken from reference TRBV5-1 and TRBJ2-3): KAGVTQTPRYLIKTRGQQVTLSCSPISGHRSVSWYQQTPGQGLQFLFEYFSETQRNKGNFPGRFSGRQFSNSRSEMNVSTLELGDSALYLCASSLEGSQGADTQYFGPGTRLTVL.

The rearrangement joins TRBV2 to TRBJ2-3; D is perhaps TRBD1 (5 bases). The CDR3 consists of 14 residues. Trimming shortened V by 3 bases and J by 2 bases, and 9 bases separated the two germline ends. Germline V gene lookup returns CDR1 SNHLY and CDR2 FYNNEI. The CDR3 bases are TGTGCCAGCAGTGAGGGGCTACCCACAGATACGCAGTATTTT. It translates to CASSEGLPTDTQYF.

V and J are TRBV7-9 and TRBJ2-1, with 12 bases fitting TRBD2. V lost 6 bases to trimming and J lost 6 bases; unmatched junction nucleotides: 6. Germline assignment: CDR1 SEHNR and CDR2 FQNEAQ (reference sequence). The CDR3 extends over 15 amino acids. DNA for the CDR3: TGTGCCAGCAGTTTGACTAGCGGGGGCTCCAATGAGCAGTTCTTC. It encodes CASSLTSGGSNEQFF.

This clone was detected ten times or more. J is TRBJ1-6 and V is TRBV27; TRBD1 aligns across 7 bases. The V segment lost 4 bases and the J segment 10 bases; nucleotides outside the gene matches: 10. Germline V gives CDR1 MNHEY, CDR2 SMNVEV (reference sequence). This CDR3 is built from 15 residues. In nucleotides, the CDR3 is TGTGCCAGCAGTTACGTAGGACAGGTATACTCACCCCTCCACTTT. It yields the protein CASSYVGQVYSPLHF.

V usage is TRBV5-1 and J usage is TRBJ1-1; D might be TRBD1 (6 bases). There are 12 residues in the CDR3. CDR1 is SGHRS, CDR2 YFSETQ, per germline. Between the trimmed V and J ends, which lost 0 bases and 8 bases, there was a span of 8 bases. CDR3 bases: TGCGCCAGCAGCTTGGACAGGGTGGAAGCTTTCTTT. As protein: CASSLDRVEAFF.

CDR3 sequence reads: CASSDLTRGGNEQFF. The CDR3 DNA is TGTGCCAGCAGTGATCTGACTCGCGGAGGCAATGAGCAGTTCTTC. The chain joins TRBV9 to TRBJ2-1; possible D gene TRBD2, 5 bases. Trimming removed 5 bases at V and 6 bases at J, with 18 bases between. Germline V gene lookup returns CDR1 SGDLS and CDR2 YYNGEE. The CDR3 has 15 residues.

This chain links TRBV15 with TRBJ1-2; D might be TRBD1 (6 bases). CDR1 LNHNV and CDR2 YYDKDF come from the germline V gene (reference sequence). The CDR3 spans 15 residues. V was clipped by 5 bases and J by 5 bases, with 18 bases between them. CDR3 nucleotides: TGTGCCACCAGCGGACCTACAGGGTTTCAATATGGCTACACCTTC. Its translation is CATSGPTGFQYGYTF. Full variable domain (rest looked up from reference TRBV15 and TRBJ1-2): DAMVIQNPRYQVTQFGKPVTLSCSQTLNHNVMYWYQQKSSQAPKLLFHYYDKDFNNEADTPDNFQSRRPNTSFCFLDIRSPGLGDTAMYLCATSGPTGFQYGYTFGSGTRLTVV.

The chain recombines TRBV10-1 with TRBJ1-1; maybe TRBD1 (5 bases). V was shortened by 3 bases and J by 3 bases, with 11 bases between the two germline ends. Germline V CDR1 and CDR2: WNHNN, SYGVQD (reference sequence). This CDR3 spans 14 amino acids. The CDR3, as DNA: TGCGCCAGCAGTGATGCCGGGGGGGACACTGAAGCTTTCTTT. Amino acids: CASSDAGGDTEAFF.

The rearrangement links TRBV30 to TRBJ1-4; unclear D gene. From germline, CDR1 is GTSNPN and CDR2 SVGIG (reference sequence). V lost 3 bases, J lost 9 bases, and 5 bases lay in between. The CDR3 is 10 residues long. The CDR3 reads CAWRRQKLFF. The DNA for the CDR3 is TGTGCCTGGAGGCGCCAAAAACTGTTTTTT. Combining the CDR3 with reference TRBV30 and TRBJ1-4 gives the whole variable domain SQTIHQWPATLVQPVGSPLSLECTVEGTSNPNLYWYRQAAGRGLQLLFYSVGIGQISSEVPQNLSASRPQDRQFILSSKKLLLSDSGFYLCAWRRQKLFFGSGTQLSVL.

V is TRBV27 and J is TRBJ2-7; no definite D call. This CDR3 spans 13 amino acids. Deletions cut 3 bases from V and 6 bases from J, with 12 bases between. Germline loops: CDR1 MNHEY, CDR2 SMNVEV (reference sequence). The CDR3 loop is CASSFGGTAEQYF. CDR3 DNA sequence: TGTGCCAGCAGTTTCGGCGGAACGGCCGAGCAGTACTTC.

The V gene is TRBV2, the J gene TRBJ2-2; possible D gene TRBD1, 5 bases. CDR1 SNHLY and CDR2 FYNNEI come from the germline V gene. V was trimmed by 7 bases and J by 6 bases, leaving 15 bases between them. The length of the CDR3 is 14 residues. CDR3 loop: CASTSPIGAGELFF. Written as DNA, the CDR3 is TGTGCCAGCACCTCCCCAATAGGGGCCGGGGAGCTGTTTTTT.

This chain links TRBV30 with TRBJ1-2; 8 bases align to TRBD1. Germline V gene sequence: CDR1 GTSNPN, CDR2 SVGIG (reference sequence). Germline trimming cut 0 bases from V and 4 bases from J; bases unmatched to any gene: 7. The CDR3 sequence is 15 residues long. The CDR3 nucleotides read TGTGCCTGGAGTGTAGGACCGGGACAGGCCTATGGCTACACCTTC. Its translation: CAWSVGPGQAYGYTF.